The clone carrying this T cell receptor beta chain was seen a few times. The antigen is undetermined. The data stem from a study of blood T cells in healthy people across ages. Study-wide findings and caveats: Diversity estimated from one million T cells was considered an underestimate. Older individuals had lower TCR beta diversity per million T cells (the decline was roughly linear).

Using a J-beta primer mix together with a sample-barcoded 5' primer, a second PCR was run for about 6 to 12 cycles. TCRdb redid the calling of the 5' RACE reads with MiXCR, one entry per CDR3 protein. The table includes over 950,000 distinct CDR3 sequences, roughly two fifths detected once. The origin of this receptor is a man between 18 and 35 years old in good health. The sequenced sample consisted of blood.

CDR3 sequence: CSARLQGGNQPQHF. DNA for the CDR3: TGCAGTGCTAGGTTACAGGGGGGCAATCAGCCCCAGCATTTT. V and J are TRBV20-1 and TRBJ1-5; 8 nucleotides match TRBD1. Germline V gene data show CDR1 as DFQATT and CDR2 as SNEGSKA (reference sequence). The CDR3 covers 14 residues. The V and J ends lost 3 bases and 2 bases, in that order; junction bases with no gene match: 3.